The 13 T cell receptor beta chains listed next were all sequenced from one sample in a study of tumor-infiltrating lymphocytes in primary liver carcinoma (dated by TCRdb to about 2017). The data were produced on an Illumina HiSeq 2500. Using a constant-region primer and ProtoScript II reverse transcriptase, TCRbeta-specific cDNA was reverse-transcribed from about 0.45 ug total RNA. Three nested multiplex PCR rounds, following a slightly modified ARM-PCR procedure, were used to build the TCRbeta libraries. Each of the first two PCR rounds ran for about 9 cycles and used multiplex TRBV1-TRBV30 forward primers together with a Cbeta reverse primer. The public reads were reanalyzed by TCRdb: fastp trimming at Q25, MiXCR alignment, in-frame beta chains only. Duplicate CDR3 protein sequences are folded into a single record with the most common DNA and genes. Present in this sample are 55,000 or so distinct CDR3 sequences, just over 70% of which were seen just once. The top ten constitute 57% of the sample.

Total RNA and DNA were co-extracted without cell sorting from 20-30 mg of bulk tissue using the AllPrep DNA/RNA mini kit. Sequencing input: liver tumor tissue from sampling region 2. The cell subset or site label corresponds to: tumor region T2, inferior pole. All receptors come from a middle-aged man with primary liver carcinoma and hepatitis B virus infection.

This clonotype occurred a few times. The chain links TRBV7-2 to TRBJ2-5; D might be TRBD2 (5 bases). V lost 3 bases and J lost 3, with 11 bases in between. In germline, CDR1 is SGHTA, CDR2 FQGNSA. The CDR3 loop spans 14 amino acids. CDR3 nucleotides: TGTGCCAGCAGCTTGGGCGGGCTGGAAGAGACCCAGTACTTC. Translated: CASSLGGLEETQYF.

This clonotype is labeled large (0.1 to 1%). The V and J genes are TRBV4-3 and TRBJ2-2; unclear D gene. Germline values: CDR1 LGHNA, CDR2 YSLEER. The length of the CDR3 is 16 residues. V lost 2 bases to trimming and J lost 6 bases, with 16 bases between them. The CDR3 loop reads CASSQNPEGNPGELFF. For the CDR3, the DNA is TGCGCCAGCAGCCAAAACCCAGAAGGAAACCCCGGGGAGCTGTTTTTT.

The chain uses TRBV11-2 and TRBJ2-7; 9 bases match TRBD1. The CDR3 is 15 residues long. Germline CDR1 SGHAT, CDR2 FQNNGV. The junction had 10 bases not matched to a gene; V was cut back by 5 bases and J by 5 bases. CDR3 nucleotides: TGTGCCAGCAGCAGGGGACAGGGAGTTGTTCACGAGCAGTACTTC. This translates into CASSRGQGVVHEQYF. The full variable domain, with the rest looked up from reference TRBV11-2 and TRBJ2-7, is EAGVAQSPRYKIIEKRQSVAFWCNPISGHATLYWYQQILGQGPKLLIQFQNNGVVDDSQLPKDRFSAERLKGVDSTLKIQPAKLEDSAVYLCASSRGQGVVHEQYFGPGTRLTVT.

As to this clonotype: A read error may account for a junction end that differs from germline. The rearrangement links TRBV10-3 to TRBJ2-2, with 7 positions matching TRBD2. This CDR3 spans 14 amino acids. CDR1 and CDR2 (germline): ENHRY, SYGVKD. CDR3 loop: CIIRERDDTGELFF. The CDR3 DNA is TGTATCATCAGGGAGCGGGACGACACCGGGGAACTGTTTTTT.

Note on this clonotype: The junction does not match germline at one end; this may be a read error. The J gene is TRBJ2-5, the V gene TRBV5-6, with D unclear. The CDR3 runs 13 residues. Germline loops: CDR1 SGHDT, CDR2 YYEEEE. DNA of the CDR3: TGTACCAGCAGCTTAGAGGTGCTAGAGACCCAGTACTTC. Translating gives CTSSLEVLETQYF.

This clonotype was seen only once. The rearrangement uses TRBV10-2 and TRBJ2-1, with TRBD2 identical over 8 bases. This CDR3 is built from 16 residues. Germline V CDR1 and CDR2: WSHSY, SAAADI. After removal of 6 bases from V and 4 bases from J, the junction contained 11 bases not matched to a gene. CDR3 sequence (DNA): TGCGCCAGCAGCCGTGTGCGGGAGGATATGTACAATGAGCAGTTCTTC. It codes for CASSRVREDMYNEQFF.

The chain uses TRBV29-1 and TRBJ2-7, with 9 positions matching TRBD2. The CDR3 length is 13 residues. The V segment lost 7 bases and the J segment 4 bases; nucleotides outside the gene matches: 8. Germline V gives CDR1 SQVTM, CDR2 ANQGSEA. CDR3 residues: CSAAAGGGYEQYF. The CDR3 coding sequence is TGCAGCGCGGCGGCGGGAGGGGGATACGAGCAGTACTTC.

Worth noting for this clonotype: The conserved closing phenylalanine or tryptophan is absent in this CDR3, likely reflecting a read error. The limits of the CDR3 on the DNA are not certain, so only TCRdb's listed CDR3 is given. The chain couples TRBV11-2 to TRBJ2-3. The CDR3 contains 13 residues when both ends are counted. The germline V gene has CDR1 SGHAT and CDR2 FQNNGV. The chain's CDR3 is CASSLISADTHYI.

Concerning this clonotype: A much larger clone lies a single base off, so this may be a read error. V is TRBV18 and J is TRBJ2-5; 9 bases align to TRBD2. From germline, CDR1 is KGHSH and CDR2 LQKENI. CDR3 length: 13 amino acids. As DNA, the CDR3 is TGTGCCAGCTCACCGGTAGCGGGAGAGATCCAGTACTTC. This gives the protein CASSPVAGEIQYF.

With regard to this clonotype: Relative to the germline gene, one junction end is altered; a read error may explain this. This chain links TRBV6-5 with TRBJ2-7; 10 bases fit TRBD2. This CDR3 spans 18 amino acids. Germline V lookup: CDR1 MNHEY, CDR2 SVGAGI. Written as DNA, the CDR3 is TGTACCAGCAGTGACCATCTACTAGCCGGGACTAGCGTGTACGAGCAGTACTTC. This translates into CTSSDHLLAGTSVYEQYF.

This clonotype was counted many times. The chain uses TRBV6-6 and TRBJ2-4; D is possibly TRBD1 (5 bases). V was shortened by 0 bases and J by 1 base, with 13 bases between the two germline ends. The CDR3 consists of 17 residues. The V gene's germline CDR1 is MNHNY and CDR2 SVGAGI (reference sequence). This chain's CDR3 is CASSYSTSGIAKNIQYF. Here the CDR3 DNA reads TGTGCCAGCAGTTACTCGACGTCAGGGATCGCCAAAAACATTCAGTACTTC.

Note on this clonotype: With a much larger clone just one base away, this may be a read error. It is likely a read error, because the conserved phenylalanine at the end of the CDR3 is missing. The chain combines TRBV14 with TRBJ2-5; D possibly matches TRBD1 or TRBD2 (5 bases each). Germline CDR1 SGHDN, CDR2 FVKESK. The ends were cut back, 2 bases at V and 4 bases at J, with 17 bases in the middle. The CDR3 loop spans 16 amino acids. Here the CDR3 DNA reads TGTGCCAGCAGCCAACATCGGGGCTATCGGCCAGAGACCCAGTACTCC. This gives the protein CASSQHRGYRPETQYS.

A remark on this clonotype: A read error may explain this, as a much larger clone is one base away. The CDR3 loop reads CVSSPPRGPQHF. CDR3 sequence (DNA): TGTGTCAGCAGTCCTCCTCGGGGGCCCCAGCATTTT. The genes are TRBV28 and TRBJ1-5, with D hard to call. Germline lookup yields CDR1 MDHEN and CDR2 SYDVKM. The CDR3 is made up of 12 amino acids.